The TCR beta chain under discussion was sequenced for a study of cytomegalovirus exposure and HLA in healthy donors. Study findings and constraints: Earlier findings revealed that most TCR beta V segments proved productive either about 87% or about 30% of the time. Highest at DRB1 and lowest at HLA-C, TCR association rates differed among HLA loci in a later analysis. Reported findings show TCR beta sequences accurately forecast HLA-A and HLA-B alleles in most subjects.

About this clone itself: Its antigen remains unidentified.

The CDR3 has 13 residues. Trimming removed 5 bases at V and 1 base at J, with 8 bases between. Per the germline V gene, CDR1 is SGHVS and CDR2 is FQNEAQ. Amplification used 60 Vbeta primers and 13 Jbeta primers. Per the original data handling: The authors later counted about 80 million unique TCR beta chains, roughly 11 million of them shared. Only in-frame clones appear in the TCRdb table, and some are missing; sequencing was by immunoSEQ multiplex PCR. From that table come the V and J calls and clone size; the DNA was used to work out D and trimming. The sample has 100,000 to 140,000 clones, roughly 70% seen once; the top ten hold around 13%.

The chain couples TRBV7-8 to TRBJ1-1; no clear D. The material sequenced was PBMCs. The origin of this receptor is a woman aged 40 to 49 in good health and CMV-seropositive. The CDR3 DNA reads TGTGCCAGCAGCCGAACTGCGAACACTGAAGCTTTCTTT. Translation gives CASSRTANTEAFF.